These 9 T cell receptor beta chains were sequenced from one sample in a study of early T cells in non-severe SARS-CoV-2 infection. TCRdb ran MiXCR on the 5' RACE reads and lists one entry per CDR3 protein. Altogether some 64,000 distinct CDR3 sequences are present, 7.5% to 9% being singletons, with the ten largest covering about an eighth. The material was whole blood, obtained at baseline. Source of these receptors: an adult who was a healthcare worker with PCR-confirmed SARS-CoV-2 infection or an uninfected control (not recorded which).

This clonotype was counted between two and nine times. The chain joins TRBV12-3 or TRBV12-4 to TRBJ2-2; D gene unclear. The CDR3 spans 13 residues. The ends were cut back, 2 bases at V and 6 bases at J, with 7 bases in the middle. The CDR3 coding sequence is TGTGCCAGCAGTTTATTCCGTCCCGGGGAGCTGTTTTTT. Amino acid sequence: CASSLFRPGELFF.

V gene TRBV27 combines with J gene TRBJ2-7; D not resolved. The CDR3 is 14 residues long. CDR1 is MNHEY, CDR2 SMNVEV, per germline (reference sequence). With 0 bases removed from V and 2 bases from J, the gap between germline ends came to 8 bases. As DNA, the CDR3 is TGTGCCAGCAGTTTATCAGGGATTCCCTACGAGCAGTACTTC. Translating gives CASSLSGIPYEQYF.

This clonotype was seen many times. V gene TRBV7-3 combines with J gene TRBJ2-7; 12 nucleotides agree with TRBD2. J was trimmed by 5 bases and V by 8 bases; bases with no gene match: 7. CDR3 size: 14 residues. Germline lookup yields CDR1 SGHTA and CDR2 FQGTGA. CDR3: CASGSTSGSDEQYF. The CDR3, as DNA: TGTGCCAGCGGCTCGACTAGCGGGAGTGACGAGCAGTACTTC.

CDR3 DNA: TGCAGCGTCTGGGGAGGTGATGAAGCTTTCTTT. Encoded protein: CSVWGGDEAFF. The chain employs TRBV29-1 and TRBJ1-1; D not certain. The CDR3 is 11 residues long. The V and J ends lost 6 bases and 7 bases respectively, with 12 bases between them. Germline V gives CDR1 SQVTM, CDR2 ANQGSEA.

There are a few counts of this clonotype. The chain combines TRBV6-2 or TRBV6-3 with TRBJ2-1, with no clear D. The CDR3 covers 14 residues. The V and J ends lost 6 bases and 4 bases respectively, with 13 bases between them. The germline V gene encodes CDR1 MNHEY and CDR2 SVGEGT. The CDR3 sequence is CASSSSGRYNEQFF. The CDR3 nucleotides are TGTGCCAGCAGCTCTTCCGGGCGTTACAATGAGCAGTTCTTC.

About this clonotype itself: A read error may account for a junction end that differs from germline. CDR3 in DNA: TGCAGTGCTAGGCCAGCAGGGGTCCTTCCTGAAGTTTTCTTT. Amino acids: CSARPAGVLPEVFF. The chain is built from TRBV20-1 and TRBJ1-1; D is perhaps TRBD1 (6 bases). Germline assignment: CDR1 DFQATT and CDR2 SNEGSKA (reference sequence). The CDR3 spans 14 residues.

This clonotype was counted at least ten times. For the CDR3, the DNA is TGTGCCAGCAGCGGGACCTACAATGAGCAGTTCTTC. Protein product: CASSGTYNEQFF. The chain links TRBV12-3 or TRBV12-4 to TRBJ2-1; the D gene is possibly TRBD2 (5 bases). This CDR3 has 12 residues. Between the trimmed V and J ends, which lost 6 bases and 2 bases, there was a span of 5 bases.

This clonotype was found many times. The J gene is TRBJ1-2, the V gene TRBV13; 12 positions agree with TRBD1. The germline V gene encodes CDR1 PRHDT and CDR2 FYEKMQ (reference sequence). V lost 5 bases and J lost 4; bases outside the gene matches: 11. CDR3 size: 17 residues. In DNA, the CDR3 is TGTGCCAGCAGCCTAGACGGGACAGGGGGCCGCAGCTATGGCTACACCTTC. Its protein is CASSLDGTGGRSYGYTF.

This clonotype was observed a few times. V gene TRBV27 combines with J gene TRBJ2-1; 15 bases fit TRBD2. Germline V gene data show CDR1 as MNHEY and CDR2 as SMNVEV (reference sequence). This CDR3 comprises 18 residues. The ends lost 2 bases at V and 2 bases at J; junction bases unmatched: 4. CDR3 amino acids: CASSLLGLAGGPYNEQFF. The CDR3 region has the DNA TGTGCCAGCAGTTTACTGGGACTAGCGGGAGGTCCCTACAATGAGCAGTTCTTC.